These 10 T cell receptor beta chains came from one sample sequenced in a study of siplizumab effects on memory and regulatory T cells. Coculturing at 37°C lasted 5 to 7 days for the mixed lymphocyte reaction cells. No antigen is known for these receptors. Some clones are missing from TCRdb's copy, which holds only in-frame ones; the method was immunoSEQ multiplex PCR. This table holds about 15,000 clones, about 43% found once. The sequencing input was CFSE-low (dividing) CD4+ T cells sorted from an allogeneic mixed lymphocyte reaction. These receptor sequences come from a human donor in good health; the cells came from an allogeneic mixed lymphocyte reaction. Some clones in this sample may be carry-over from other donors' samples.

The chain couples TRBV9 to TRBJ2-1; D may be TRBD2 (5 bases). This CDR3 spans 15 amino acids. Germline V CDR1 and CDR2: SGDLS, YYNGEE. V was clipped by 2 bases and J by 5 bases, with 14 bases between them. CDR3 nucleotides: TGTGCCAGCAGCGTGGATGGCCTAGCCCACAATGAGCAGTTCTTC. It is translated as CASSVDGLAHNEQFF. The variable domain in full, completed from reference TRBV9 and TRBJ2-1, reads DSGVTQTPKHLITATGQRVTLRCSPRSGDLSVYWYQQSLDQGLQFLIQYYNGEERAKGNILERFSAQQFPDLHSELNLSSLELGDSALYFCASSVDGLAHNEQFFGPGTRLTVL.

This clone is medium-sized within its sample. The rearrangement joins TRBV19 to TRBJ1-2, with D maybe TRBD1 (6 bases). Germline CDR1 LNHDA, CDR2 SQIVND (reference sequence). V was trimmed by 5 bases and J by 8 bases, leaving 18 bases between them. This CDR3 spans 14 amino acids. The CDR3 DNA reads as TGTGCCAGTAGTCAGGTGGGACAAGTGTGGGGCTACACCTTC. Amino acids: CASSQVGQVWGYTF.

This clone was counted only a few times. This chain joins TRBV28 and TRBJ2-7, with a weak D call TRBD2 (6 bases). Trimming removed 7 bases at V and 0 bases at J, with 13 bases between. From germline, CDR1 is MDHEN and CDR2 SYDVKM. This CDR3 contains 14 residues. CDR3 sequence reads: CASTEGGSSYEQYF. In DNA, the CDR3 is TGTGCCAGCACCGAAGGAGGGAGCTCCTACGAGCAGTACTTC.

This clone occurred many times. The chain uses TRBV11-2 and TRBJ2-1; a weak D match, TRBD2 (5 bases). The CDR3 has 13 residues. Trimming left V 10 bases short and J 6 bases short, with 16 bases between. Germline V lookup: CDR1 SGHAT, CDR2 FQNNGV. The CDR3 DNA follows: TGTGCCACCGGACTGGGATTTATCAATGAGCAGTTCTTC. Translating it yields CATGLGFINEQFF.

In its sample, this clone is large. The chain joins TRBV7-2 to TRBJ2-1; 12 bases are a match to TRBD2. The CDR3 has 16 amino acids. Trimming cost V 3 bases and J 8 bases; bases outside gene matches: 8. The germline CDR1 and CDR2 sequences are SGHTA and FQGNSA. CDR3 sequence reads: CASSFDFTSGRYEQFF. The CDR3 DNA is TGTGCCAGCAGCTTCGATTTCACTAGCGGGAGGTATGAGCAGTTCTTC.

The rearrangement links TRBV6-6 to TRBJ2-7; the match to TRBD2 covers 11 bases. This CDR3 has 14 amino acids. After removal of 5 bases from V and 5 bases from J, the junction contained 5 bases not matched to a gene. In germline, CDR1 is MNHNY, CDR2 SVGAGI (reference sequence). Written as DNA, the CDR3 is TGTGCCAGCAGTCGGACTAGCGGGCCTAACGAGCAGTACTTC. It translates to CASSRTSGPNEQYF.

The CDR3 sequence is CASSSRRTGAYNEQFF. The CDR3 DNA reads TGTGCCAGTAGTAGCCGTCGGACAGGGGCGTACAATGAGCAGTTCTTC. The rearrangement links TRBV19 to TRBJ2-1, with TRBD1 matching 9 bases. V was pared by 4 bases and J by 4 bases, with 8 bases of the junction left unmatched. Per the germline V gene, CDR1 is LNHDA and CDR2 is SQIVND (reference sequence). There are 16 residues in the CDR3. The whole variable domain, filled in from reference TRBV19 and TRBJ2-1, reads DGGITQSPKYLFRKEGQNVTLSCEQNLNHDAMYWYRQDPGQGLRLIYYSQIVNDFQKGDIAEGYSVSREKKESFPLTVTSAQKNPTAFYLCASSSRRTGAYNEQFFGPGTRLTVL.

This clone has more than one count but fewer than ten. CDR3 coding DNA: TGTGCCAGCATGGTTGGCAGGGGCAGCTCGGGGCCCCAGCATTTT. Translated, it gives CASMVGRGSSGPQHF. The chain uses TRBV2 and TRBJ1-5; the D gene is possibly TRBD1 (6 bases). CDR1 SNHLY and CDR2 FYNNEI come from the germline V gene. The CDR3 totals 15 residues. V gave up 7 bases and J gave up 9 bases, with 22 bases separating them.

This chain connects TRBV28 to TRBJ1-2; D uncertain. The CDR3 spans 15 residues. The ends were cut back, 10 bases at V and 2 bases at J, with 20 bases in the middle. CDR1 is MDHEN and CDR2 is SYDVKM in the germline V gene. In DNA form, the CDR3 reads TGTGCCACCCGACCTCCGACCCCGTCAAACTATGGCTACACCTTC. Protein: CATRPPTPSNYGYTF.

This rearrangement joins TRBV5-8 to TRBJ1-1; 7 nucleotides match TRBD1. Germline trimming cut 4 bases from V and 5 bases from J; bases unmatched to any gene: 8. CDR1 and CDR2 from the germline V gene are SGHTS and YDEGEE. CDR3 length equals 14 residues. The CDR3 DNA reads as TGTGCCAGCAGCCCTTCAGGGGGGAGGACTGAAGCTTTCTTT. Its translation: CASSPSGGRTEAFF.